Listed below are T cell receptor beta chains from one sample, sequenced in a study of cytomegalovirus exposure and HLA in healthy donors. TCRdb keeps only in-frame clones here, not all; method: immunoSEQ multiplex PCR. Of 95,000 to 150,000 clones listed, over 75% were seen once; the top ten hold approximately 6.3%. Sequenced sample: PBMCs. These TCRs come from a man in his late teens or twenties in good health and CMV-seropositive. Each CDR3 is given with its conserved first and last residue. A D gene is named only where the DNA matches it firmly. Size is omitted from some rows. Given values are once, few, many or a class for expanded clones.

>TRBJ1-4|TRBV9|-|-
TGTGCCAGCAGCGTAGGGCGGATTAATGAAAAACTGTTTTTT
CASSVGRINEKLFF
>TRBJ1-1|TRBV9|-|TRBD1
TGTGCCAGCAGCGTAGGACAGGGGGGTTTAACTGAAGCTTTCTTT
CASSVGQGGLTEAFF
>TRBJ1-5|TRBV6-1|once|-
TGTGCCAGCAGTAGATCACAAGTTAATCAGCCCCAGCATTTT
CASSRSQVNQPQHF
>TRBJ1-1|TRBV6-1|-|-
TGTGCCAGCAGTGGGTTTGGGCCGAACACTGAAGCTTTCTTT
CASSGFGPNTEAFF
>TRBJ2-1|TRBV9|-|TRBD2
TGTGCCAGCAACCCTAGCGGAACCTACAATGAGCAGTTCTTC
CASNPSGTYNEQFF
>TRBJ1-3|TRBV5-8|-|-
TGTGCCAGCAGCTCCAGGGGTGGAAACACCATATATTTT
CASSSRGGNTIYF
>TRBJ1-1|TRBV29-1|-|TRBD1
TGCAGCGTTGCCAGAGACCCGGACAGGCAGAACACTGAAGCTTTCTTT
CSVARDPDRQNTEAFF
>TRBJ2-7|TRBV10-3|-|TRBD2
TGTGCCATCACGGCTAGCGGCAGCTACGAGCAGTACTTC
CAITASGSYEQYF
>TRBJ1-6|TRBV5-4|-|TRBD1
TGTGCCAGCAGCTTGGAGGGGGCCTGGGGAACACCCCTCCACTTT
CASSLEGAWGTPLHF
>TRBJ2-3|TRBV4-2|few|TRBD2
TGTGCCAGCGAGAGCGGGGCGGGAGTAACAGATACGCAGTATTTT
CASESGAGVTDTQYF
>TRBJ2-3|TRBV5-1|-|-
TGCGCCAGCAGCTTGGTCGCGGGGAGCACAGATACGCAGTATTTT
CASSLVAGSTDTQYF
>TRBJ1-1|TRBV6-6|-|TRBD1
TGTGCCAGCAGTTATTCGACAGGGTCGGCTGAAGCTTTCTTT
CASSYSTGSAEAFF
>TRBJ1-1|TRBV19|-|-
TGTACCAGTAGTATCAGGGGTTGGAACACTGAAGCTTTCTTT
CTSSIRGWNTEAFF
>TRBJ2-7|TRBV5-1|-|-
TGCGCCAGCAGCTCGCAGGATAACAGGGACGAGCAGTACTTC
CASSSQDNRDEQYF
>TRBJ2-5|TRBV9|-|-
TGTGCCAGCAGCGTGGATGGCACAGATCAAGAGACCCAGTACTTC
CASSVDGTDQETQYF
>TRBJ1-3|TRBV6-5|-|-
TGTGCCAGCAGGCTCACAGGGCTTGGAAACACCATATATTTT
CASRLTGLGNTIYF
>TRBJ1-5|TRBV7-8|-|TRBD1
TGTGCCAGCAGCTCCTCGGACAGGGATGGCAATCAGCCCCAGCATTTT
CASSSSDRDGNQPQHF
>TRBJ2-2|TRBV28|-|-
TGTGGCAGCAGTTTAGTGGAAGCGGGGGAGCTGTTTTTT
CGSSLVEAGELFF
>TRBJ2-1|TRBV19|-|TRBD1
TGTGCCATCGGACAGGGGGCCCGCAATGAGCAGTTCTTC
CAIGQGARNEQFF
>TRBJ2-3|TRBV6-5|-|TRBD1
TGTGCCAGCAGCCCGGGACAGACATCCACAGATACGCAGTATTTT
CASSPGQTSTDTQYF
>TRBJ1-1|TRBV10-3|-|TRBD1
TGTGCCATCAACCCTGGACAGGGGGCGACTGAAGCTTTCTTT
CAINPGQGATEAFF
>TRBJ2-7|TRBV5-8|-|TRBD1
TGTGCCAGCAGCACCCCGGGACAGATTCTCTACGAGCAGTACTTC
CASSTPGQILYEQYF
>TRBJ2-1|TRBV15|-|-
TGTGCCACCAGCAGAGATAGTACCAATGAGCAGTTCTTC
CATSRDSTNEQFF
>TRBJ2-7|TRBV30|few|TRBD2
TGTGCCTCGTTAAGGGGGACTAGCGGGGGAGGCGAGCAGTACTTC
CASLRGTSGGGEQYF
>TRBJ1-6|TRBV6-6|few|-
TGTGCCAGCAGCATCAGAGACAGCTCCTATAATTCACCCCTCCACTTT
CASSIRDSSYNSPLHF
>TRBJ2-7|TRBV30|-|TRBD1
TGTGCCTGGAGCCTCAAGATCGGACAGGGCCGGCGGGAGCAGTACTTC
CAWSLKIGQGRREQYF
>TRBJ2-7|TRBV7-6|-|TRBD1
TGTGCCAGCAGCCGGGGACAGGGAATATCCAACGAGCAGTACTTC
CASSRGQGISNEQYF
>TRBJ1-2|TRBV4-1|-|-
TGCGCCAGCAGCCAAGTGGTAGTTAACTATGGCTACACCTTC
CASSQVVVNYGYTF
>TRBJ1-1|TRBV13|-|-
TGTGCCAGCAGCTTACCACAGCTGAACACTGAAGCTTTCTTT
CASSLPQLNTEAFF
>TRBJ2-5|TRBV11-2|-|TRBD2
TGTGCCAGCACTGACTTCAGCGGGGGGCAAGAGACCCAGTACTTC
CASTDFSGGQETQYF
>TRBJ2-7|TRBV30|-|TRBD1
TGTGCCTGGAGGGGCGGACAGGGGGTCTCCTACGAGCAGTACTTC
CAWRGGQGVSYEQYF
>TRBJ2-1|TRBV6-5|-|-
TGTGCCAGCAGTTACTCGAGGCGTCAGAATGAGCAGTTCTTC
CASSYSRRQNEQFF
>TRBJ1-5|TRBV6-5|once|-
TGTGCCAGCAGTTCCGCGCAGGGAAACAATCAGCCCCAGCATTTT
CASSSAQGNNQPQHF
>TRBJ2-3|TRBV27|-|-
TGTGCCAGCACCTCCGGCACAGATACGCAGTATTTT
CASTSGTDTQYF
>TRBJ1-3|TRBV5-6|-|-
TGTGCCAGCAGCTTGGGTTTTCCAGCAGGACAACTAAACACCATATATTTT
CASSLGFPAGQLNTIYF
>TRBJ2-3|TRBV19|-|TRBD2
TGTGCCAGTAGTAGGGGACTAGTAGTTATTCCAGATACGCAGTATTTT
CASSRGLVVIPDTQYF
>TRBJ2-7|TRBV2|-|TRBD2
TGTGCCAGCAGAGGGACTAGCGGCTACGAGCAGTACTTC
CASRGTSGYEQYF
>TRBJ2-1|TRBV25-1|-|TRBD1
TGTGCCAGCAGTGAATATAGGGACAGGGCTAACGATGAGCAGTTCTTC
CASSEYRDRANDEQFF
>TRBJ2-3|TRBV7-6|-|-
TGTGCCAGCAGCTTAACTGGGACTCATAGCACGGATACGCAGTATTTT
CASSLTGTHSTDTQYF
>TRBJ2-7|TRBV5-1|once|TRBD1
TGCGCCAGCAGCTTGGTACCCAGGGGGCGCGAGGAGCAGTACTTC
CASSLVPRGREEQYF
>TRBJ1-5|TRBV9|-|TRBD1
TGTGCCAGCGGCCGACAGGGAGGCAATCAGCCCCAGCATTTT
CASGRQGGNQPQHF
>TRBJ1-5|TRBV29-1|-|-
TGCAGCGTTTGTCTGGGCTTGAACAATCAGCCCCAGCATTTT
CSVCLGLNNQPQHF
>TRBJ1-5|TRBV5-1|-|-
TGCGCCAGCAGATTGGGGGGGGATCAGCCCCAGCATTTT
CASRLGGDQPQHF
>TRBJ2-7|TRBV14|-|TRBD1
TGTGCCAGCAGCCAAGATGGGACAGGGTACTACGAGCAGTACTTC
CASSQDGTGYYEQYF
>TRBJ1-1|TRBV7-9|-|TRBD1
TGTGCCAGCAGCCCCGGGACAGGAGCCATGAACACTGAAGCTTTCTTT
CASSPGTGAMNTEAFF
>TRBJ2-7|TRBV7-6|-|-
TGTGCCAGCAGCTTAGTAGCAGGGACCTACGAGCAGTACTTC
CASSLVAGTYEQYF
>TRBJ1-1|TRBV2|-|-
TGTGCCAGCACCTGGGAGGGGAACACTGAAGCTTTCTTT
CASTWEGNTEAFF
>TRBJ2-7|TRBV30|few|TRBD1
TGTGCCTGGAAATTTAGACTAACCCGGGACAGGGGATACGAGCAGTACTTC
CAWKFRLTRDRGYEQYF
>TRBJ2-7|TRBV2|-|-
TGTGCCAGCAAGCAACAGGAATACGAGCAGTACTTC
CASKQQEYEQYF
>TRBJ1-5|TRBV2|once|TRBD1
TGTGCCAGCACCCGACCCGGGACAGGAAATCAGCCCCAGCATTTT
CASTRPGTGNQPQHF
>TRBJ1-1|TRBV6-4|-|-
TGTGCCAGCAGTGACTCAGGGGGAAACACTGAAGCTTTCTTT
CASSDSGGNTEAFF
>TRBJ2-5|TRBV6-5|-|-
TGTGCCAGCAGTCCTACTGCGTGGCAAGAGACCCAGTACTTC
CASSPTAWQETQYF
>TRBJ1-5|TRBV21-1|few|-
TGTGCCAGCAGCAAAGTATTCGACAGGAATAGCAATCAGCCCCAGCATTTT
CASSKVFDRNSNQPQHF
>TRBJ2-5|TRBV29-1|-|TRBD1
TGCAGCGTCATACAGGGGATTGGGGAGCAGTACTTC
CSVIQGIGEQYF
>TRBJ2-1|TRBV5-1|-|TRBD2
TGCGCCAGCAGCTTGGGACTAGCGGGTCTCAATGAGCAGTTCTTC
CASSLGLAGLNEQFF